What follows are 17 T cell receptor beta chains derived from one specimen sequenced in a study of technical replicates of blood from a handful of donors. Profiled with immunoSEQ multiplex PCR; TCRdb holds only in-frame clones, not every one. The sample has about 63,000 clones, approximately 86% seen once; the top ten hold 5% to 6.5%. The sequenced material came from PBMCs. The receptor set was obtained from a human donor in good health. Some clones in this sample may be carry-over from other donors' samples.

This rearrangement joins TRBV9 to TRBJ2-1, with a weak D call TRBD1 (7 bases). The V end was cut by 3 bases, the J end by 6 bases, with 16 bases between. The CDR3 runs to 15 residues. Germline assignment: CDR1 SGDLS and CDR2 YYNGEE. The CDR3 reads CASSAGDRVGNEQFF. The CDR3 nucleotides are TGTGCCAGCAGCGCGGGAGACAGGGTAGGCAATGAGCAGTTCTTC.

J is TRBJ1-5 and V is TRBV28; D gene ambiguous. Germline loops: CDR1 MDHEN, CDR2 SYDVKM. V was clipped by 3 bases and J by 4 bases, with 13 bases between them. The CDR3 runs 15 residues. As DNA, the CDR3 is TGTGCCAGCAGTTTGTCTGGGCCCGGAAATCAGCCCCAGCATTTT. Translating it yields CASSLSGPGNQPQHF.

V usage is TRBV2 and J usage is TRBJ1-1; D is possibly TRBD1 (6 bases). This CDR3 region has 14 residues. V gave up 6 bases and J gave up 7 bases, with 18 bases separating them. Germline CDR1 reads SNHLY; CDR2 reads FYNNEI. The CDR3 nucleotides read TGTGCCAGCAGGGACAGTTTGTTTTTGGGTGAAGCTTTCTTT. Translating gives CASRDSLFLGEAFF. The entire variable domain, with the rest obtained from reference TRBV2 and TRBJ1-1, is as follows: EPEVTQTPSHQVTQMGQEVILRCVPISNHLYFYWYRQILGQKVEFLVSFYNNEISEKSEIFDDQFSVERPDGSNFTLKIRSTKLEDSAMYFCASRDSLFLGEAFFGQGTRLTVV.

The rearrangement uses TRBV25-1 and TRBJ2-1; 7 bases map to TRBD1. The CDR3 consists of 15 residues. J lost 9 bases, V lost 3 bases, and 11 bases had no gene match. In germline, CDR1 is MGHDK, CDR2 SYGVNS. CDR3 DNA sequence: TGTGCCAGCAGTGACCCGGGACAGTTTTCTTCTGAGCAGTTCTTC. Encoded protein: CASSDPGQFSSEQFF.

CDR3 sequence (DNA): TGCGCCAGCAGCCAGGGGTACAGGGAATTAGGCGAGCAGTACTTC. Its protein is CASSQGYRELGEQYF. The rearrangement uses TRBV4-3 and TRBJ2-7, with TRBD1 as a possible D gene (6 bases). V lost 3 bases to trimming and J lost 6 bases, with 18 bases between them. Germline CDR1 and CDR2: LGHNA and YSLEER. This CDR3 is built from 15 residues.

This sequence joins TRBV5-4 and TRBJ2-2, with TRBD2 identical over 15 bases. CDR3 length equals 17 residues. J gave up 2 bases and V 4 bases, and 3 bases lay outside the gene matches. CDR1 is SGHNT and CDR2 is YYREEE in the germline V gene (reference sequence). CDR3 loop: CASSQGLAGGNTGELFF. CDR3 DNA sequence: TGTGCCAGCAGCCAGGGACTAGCGGGGGGAAACACCGGGGAGCTGTTTTTT. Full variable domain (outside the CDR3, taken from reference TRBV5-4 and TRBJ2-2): ETGVTQSPTHLIKTRGQQVTLRCSSQSGHNTVSWYQQALGQGPQFIFQYYREEENGRGNFPPRFSGLQFPNYSSELNVNALELDDSALYLCASSQGLAGGNTGELFFGEGSRLTVL.

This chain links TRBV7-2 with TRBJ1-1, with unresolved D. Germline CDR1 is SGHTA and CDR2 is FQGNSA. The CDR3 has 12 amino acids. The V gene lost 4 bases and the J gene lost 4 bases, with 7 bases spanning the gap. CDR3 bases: TGTGCCAGCAGCTCCTCGAGCACTGAAGCTTTCTTT. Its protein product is CASSSSSTEAFF.

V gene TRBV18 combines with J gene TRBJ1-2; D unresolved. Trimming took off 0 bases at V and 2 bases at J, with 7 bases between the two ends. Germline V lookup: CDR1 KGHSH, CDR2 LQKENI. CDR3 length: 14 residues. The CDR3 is CASSPPLRNYGYTF. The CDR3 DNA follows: TGTGCCAGCTCACCACCACTTAGAAACTATGGCTACACCTTC.

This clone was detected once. The CDR3 loop reads CASSQSREFSPGAFF. The CDR3 nucleotides are TGTGCCAGCAGCCAATCGAGGGAATTCTCCCCTGGAGCTTTCTTT. This sequence joins TRBV7-8 and TRBJ1-1, with unresolved D. From germline, CDR1 is SGHVS and CDR2 FQNEAQ. Trimming left V 5 bases short and J 10 bases short, with 23 bases between. The CDR3 length is 15 residues.

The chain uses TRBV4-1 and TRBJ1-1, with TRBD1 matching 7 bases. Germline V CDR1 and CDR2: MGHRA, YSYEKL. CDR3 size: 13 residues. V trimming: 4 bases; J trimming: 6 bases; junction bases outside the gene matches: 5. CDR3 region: CASSRQGGSEAFF. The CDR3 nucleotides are TGCGCCAGCAGCCGTCAGGGGGGCTCTGAAGCTTTCTTT.

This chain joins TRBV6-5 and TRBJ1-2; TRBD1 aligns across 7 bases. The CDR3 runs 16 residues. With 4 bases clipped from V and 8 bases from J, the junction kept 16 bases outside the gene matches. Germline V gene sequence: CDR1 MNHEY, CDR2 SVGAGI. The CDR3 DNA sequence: TGTGCCAGCAGTTCCCCTAAACAGGGGATAAAGGGGGGCTACACCTTC. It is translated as CASSSPKQGIKGGYTF.

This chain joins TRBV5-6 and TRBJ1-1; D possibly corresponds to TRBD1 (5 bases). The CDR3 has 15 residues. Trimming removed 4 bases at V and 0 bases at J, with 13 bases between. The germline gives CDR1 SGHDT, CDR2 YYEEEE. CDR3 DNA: TGTGCCAGCAGCATGAGGACATTCATGAACACTGAAGCTTTCTTT. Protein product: CASSMRTFMNTEAFF.

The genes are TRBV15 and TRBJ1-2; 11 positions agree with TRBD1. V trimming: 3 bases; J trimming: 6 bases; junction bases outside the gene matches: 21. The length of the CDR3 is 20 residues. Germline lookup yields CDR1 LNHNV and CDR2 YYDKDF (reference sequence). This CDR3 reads CATSRDPGQGGRRASDGYTF. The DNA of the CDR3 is TGTGCCACCAGCAGGGATCCGGGACAGGGGGGTCGTAGAGCATCCGATGGCTACACCTTC.

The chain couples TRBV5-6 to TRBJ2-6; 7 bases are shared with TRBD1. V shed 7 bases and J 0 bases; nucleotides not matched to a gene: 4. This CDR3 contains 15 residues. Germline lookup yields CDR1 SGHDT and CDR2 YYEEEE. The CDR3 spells CASGWTGSGANVLTF. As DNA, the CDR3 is TGTGCCAGCGGATGGACAGGCTCTGGGGCCAACGTCCTGACTTTC.

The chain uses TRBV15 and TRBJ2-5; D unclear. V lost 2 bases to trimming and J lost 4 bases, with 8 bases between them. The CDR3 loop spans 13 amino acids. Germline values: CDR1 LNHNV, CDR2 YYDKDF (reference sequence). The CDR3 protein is CATSRSDGETQYF. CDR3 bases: TGTGCCACCAGCAGAAGCGACGGAGAGACCCAGTACTTC.

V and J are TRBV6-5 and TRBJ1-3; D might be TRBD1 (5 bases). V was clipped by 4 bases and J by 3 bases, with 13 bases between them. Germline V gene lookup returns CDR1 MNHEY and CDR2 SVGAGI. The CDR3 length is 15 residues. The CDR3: CASSSGQGGGNTIYF. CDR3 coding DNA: TGTGCCAGCAGTTCCGGGCAGGGCGGTGGAAACACCATATATTTT.

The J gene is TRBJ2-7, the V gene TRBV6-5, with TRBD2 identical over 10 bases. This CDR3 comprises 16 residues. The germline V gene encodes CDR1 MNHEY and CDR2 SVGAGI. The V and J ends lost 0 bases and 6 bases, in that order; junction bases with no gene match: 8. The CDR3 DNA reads TGTGCCAGCAGTTACTCCTCGGCTAGCGGGAGTCTCGAGCAGTACTTC. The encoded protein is CASSYSSASGSLEQYF.